This T cell receptor (beta chain) was identified during a study of response to subunit inactivated influenza vaccine. Only a few counts were recorded for this clonotype. TCRdb re-derived calls from the RT-PCR reads in MiXCR, one entry per CDR3 protein. This table has hundreds of thousands of distinct CDR3 sequences, 15% to 20% appearing once. Sequenced material: PBMCs from blood, taken about 5 days after vaccination. The receptor was isolated from a man in his fifties who received an inactivated influenza vaccine.

CDR3 residues: CASSQDRVGQPQHF. The CDR3 region has the DNA TGCGCCAGCAGCCAGGACAGGGTTGGGCAGCCCCAGCATTTT. The V and J genes are TRBV4-3 and TRBJ1-5; 8 nucleotides match TRBD1. Germline V gene sequence: CDR1 LGHNA, CDR2 YSLEER. CDR3 length: 14 amino acids. V lost 3 bases, J lost 7 bases, and 5 bases stayed unmatched.